This record concerns one T cell receptor (beta chain) sequence. What this receptor recognizes is not known. Base qualities are missing; no much larger clone stands one base away. TCR beta CDR3 regions were amplified from genomic DNA with the immunoSEQ assay, a bias-controlled multiplex PCR using V- and J-specific primers. A proprietary barcode and Illumina adapter sequences were added to the CDR3 amplicons in a second PCR step. CDR3 libraries were sequenced on an Illumina MiSeq instrument. For the original study's pipeline: Export and quality control were handled in immunoSEQ Analyzer 3.0, while downstream analyses relied on R Bioconductor and Immunarch. Repertoire metrics were calculated using only productive rearrangements within the normalized downsampled data set. In the normalized cohort, clonotypes with more than 5 templates were defined as pathologically expanded. Repertoire diversity was measured with the Inverse Simpson Index. The non-normalized data set was used for CMV-specificity analyses so that all clonotypes could be captured. In TCRdb, the immuneACCESS table is reduced to in-frame sequences with V and J assigned. These tables do not hold every clone; where another copy was compared, an unresolved V gene accounts for under half, and the others remain unexplained. V and J calls and clone size follow that table, whereas D and trimming were derived from the DNA. This sample comprises 35,000 to 45,000 clones, roughly 96% of them detected only once. In total, the top ten clones hold roughly 1.5% of the sample.

The sample comes from a study of T cell clonotyping in hematopoietic cell transplantation (dated by TCRdb to the early 2020s). About the full investigation: Recipient samples taken before transplant were obtained following cytoreduction. The study collected 130 to 150 blood samples from under 45 consecutive transplant recipients and their related donors. Recruitment of patients ran from 2015 to early 2017, and follow-up continued until late 2020 or until death. Study-wide conclusions, independent of this receptor: Overlap with donor repertoires was found for only a small fraction of recipient repertoires, with over 95% found to appear de novo at the given depth. Inverse Simpson Index values from donors and from recipients before transplant predicted broader TCR repertoire diversity after transplant. The sample size was limited and the cells went unsorted, which meant the CD4 and CD8 repertoire contributions could not be told apart. After transplant, TCR diversity in recipients dropped, and pathologically expanded clonotypes increased progressively from day 30 to day 180.

Read against the paper, the sample's time point label means: recipient sample about 28 days before transplant, after cytoreduction. Blood samples were obtained from recipients approximately 28 days before transplant and at days 30, 100 and 180 after transplant. Nuclei Lysis Solution was used to extract genomic DNA from fresh or cryopreserved unfractionated peripheral blood mononuclear cells. V drops 1 base and J drops 6 bases, leaving 7 bases in between. From a lookup of the germline V gene, CDR1 and CDR2 are LGHNA and YSLEER. The CDR3 spans 13 residues, from the cysteine through the phenylalanine. Of the read, only the CDR3 DNA is kept; its 39 bases are in frame from base 1.

This sequence was found in a middle-aged man with chronic myeloid leukemia. Some clones in this sample may be carry-over from other donors' samples. This sample comprised peripheral blood mononuclear cells, obtained before stem cell transplant. The V and J segments used are TRBV4-3 and TRBJ1-5, with the D segment identity uncertain. The CDR3 region: CASSQGVGQPQHF. The nucleotides are TGCGCCAGCAGCCAAGGGGTAGGTCAGCCCCAGCATTTT.